The table lists the clone carrying this T cell receptor beta chain with a few counts. Trimming cost V 0 bases and J 6 bases, with 11 bases left between them. Germline V lookup: CDR1 KGHSY, CDR2 FQNENV. The CDR3 has 14 residues. This specimen comes from a study of T cells in Graves' hyperthyroidism and ophthalmopathy. Study in general: Before any treatment, at initial diagnosis, peripheral blood was collected.

Amplified TCR beta CDR3 regions derived from RNA transcripts. HTBI primers were the set used in a first-round RT-PCR of the TCR CDR3. A single record per CDR3 protein comes from TCRdb applying MiXCR to the multiplex PCR reads. The sample yields approximately 870,000 distinct CDR3 sequences, roughly 40% seen once. Graves' hyperthyroidism is called stable when ophthalmopathy does not progress within 18 months. It was approximately 9.7 ml of fresh peripheral blood that supplied the PBMCs. This chain links TRBV16 with TRBJ1-2, with D possibly matching TRBD1 (5 bases). The source of this sequence is a man aged 18 to 30 with Graves' hyperthyroidism. The sample taken for sequencing was blood. The CDR3 is CASSQSRVGNGYTF. The CDR3 DNA reads TGTGCCAGCAGCCAATCCAGGGTCGGTAATGGCTACACCTTC.